This TCR beta chain came from a study of cytomegalovirus exposure and HLA in healthy donors. Profiled with immunoSEQ multiplex PCR; TCRdb holds only in-frame clones, not every one. Counted here are fewer than 300,000 clones, more than 75% occurring once; the ten biggest clones make up 0.92%. As for this clone: Its specificity is unknown.

Whole-study results and caveats: TCR beta chains numbering approximately 150 were designated cytomegalovirus-associated. It was found in a later analysis that first-cohort TCR clusters tended to co-occur in the 100 to 150 validation repertoires.

This CDR3 is built from 13 residues. Trimming shortened V by 5 bases and J by 9 bases, and 17 bases separated the two germline ends. Germline V gene lookup returns CDR1 MDHEN and CDR2 SYDVKM. The genes are TRBV28 and TRBJ2-7; possibly TRBD2 for D (6 bases). Sequenced sample: PBMCs. The sequence was obtained from a young woman in good health and CMV-seronegative. The DNA for the CDR3 is TGTGCCAGCAGTGAGACCGGGACTCCCGGGCAGTACTTC. Protein sequence: CASSETGTPGQYF.